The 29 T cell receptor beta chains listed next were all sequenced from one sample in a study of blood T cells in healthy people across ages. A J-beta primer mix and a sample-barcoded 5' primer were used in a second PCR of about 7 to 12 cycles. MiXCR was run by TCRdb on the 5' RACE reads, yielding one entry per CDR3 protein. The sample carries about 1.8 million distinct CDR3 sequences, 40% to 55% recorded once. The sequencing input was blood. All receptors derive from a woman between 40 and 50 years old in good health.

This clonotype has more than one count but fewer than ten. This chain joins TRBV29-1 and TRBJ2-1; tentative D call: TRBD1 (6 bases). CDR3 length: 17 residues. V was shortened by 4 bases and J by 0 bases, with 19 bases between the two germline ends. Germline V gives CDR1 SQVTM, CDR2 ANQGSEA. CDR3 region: CSVVGHTQGSSYNEQFF. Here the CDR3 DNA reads TGCAGCGTTGTTGGGCATACCCAGGGGAGCTCCTACAATGAGCAGTTCTTC.

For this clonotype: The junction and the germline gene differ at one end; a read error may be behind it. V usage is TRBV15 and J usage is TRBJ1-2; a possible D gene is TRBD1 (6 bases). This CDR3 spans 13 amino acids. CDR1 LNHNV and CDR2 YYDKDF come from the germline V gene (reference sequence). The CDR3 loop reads CATSRGGLDGYTF. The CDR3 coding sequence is TGCGCCACCAGCAGAGGGGGTTTAGATGGCTACACCTTC.

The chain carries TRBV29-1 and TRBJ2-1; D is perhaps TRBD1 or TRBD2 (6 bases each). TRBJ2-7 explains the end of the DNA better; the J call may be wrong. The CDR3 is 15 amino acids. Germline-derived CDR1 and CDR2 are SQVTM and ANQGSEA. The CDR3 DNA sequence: TGCAGCGTTGAAGATGGAGGGGGTTCCTACAATGAGCAGTACTTC. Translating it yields CSVEDGGGSYNEQYF.

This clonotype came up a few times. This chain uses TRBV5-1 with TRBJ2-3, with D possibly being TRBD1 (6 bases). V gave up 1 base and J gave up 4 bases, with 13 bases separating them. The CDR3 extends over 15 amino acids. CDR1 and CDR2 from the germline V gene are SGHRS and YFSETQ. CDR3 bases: TGCGCCAGCAGCTTGATGGCTGGGGGCGCAGATACGCAGTATTTT. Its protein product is CASSLMAGGADTQYF.

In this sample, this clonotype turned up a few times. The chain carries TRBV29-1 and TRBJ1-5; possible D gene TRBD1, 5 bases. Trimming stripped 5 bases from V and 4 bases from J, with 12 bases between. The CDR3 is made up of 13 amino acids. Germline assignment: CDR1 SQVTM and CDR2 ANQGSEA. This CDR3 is CSVWAGNNQPQHF. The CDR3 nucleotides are TGCAGCGTTTGGGCAGGGAATAATCAGCCCCAGCATTTT.

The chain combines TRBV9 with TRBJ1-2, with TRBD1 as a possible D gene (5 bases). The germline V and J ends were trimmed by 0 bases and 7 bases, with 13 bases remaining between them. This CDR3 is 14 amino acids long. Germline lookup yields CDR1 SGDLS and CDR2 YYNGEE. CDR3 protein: CASSVVSGPSGYTF. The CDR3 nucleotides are TGTGCCAGCAGCGTAGTATCAGGGCCAAGTGGCTACACCTTC.

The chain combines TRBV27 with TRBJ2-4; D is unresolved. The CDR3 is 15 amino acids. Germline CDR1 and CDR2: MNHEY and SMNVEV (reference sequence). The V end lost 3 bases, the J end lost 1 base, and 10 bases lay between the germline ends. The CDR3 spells CASSFTVRAKNIQYF. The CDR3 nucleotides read TGTGCCAGCAGTTTCACGGTCCGGGCCAAAAACATTCAGTACTTC.

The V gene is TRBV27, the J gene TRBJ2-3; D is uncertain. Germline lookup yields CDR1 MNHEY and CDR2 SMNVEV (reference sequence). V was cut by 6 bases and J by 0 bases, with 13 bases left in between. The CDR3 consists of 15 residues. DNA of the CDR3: TGTGCCAGCAGACAAGGGCAGTATAGCACAGATACGCAGTATTTT. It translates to CASRQGQYSTDTQYF.

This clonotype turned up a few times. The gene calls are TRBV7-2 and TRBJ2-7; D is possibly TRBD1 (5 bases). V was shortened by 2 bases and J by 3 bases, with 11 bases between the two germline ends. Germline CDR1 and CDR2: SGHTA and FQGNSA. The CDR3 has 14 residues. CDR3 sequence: CASSLLVGDYEQYF. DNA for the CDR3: TGTGCCAGCAGCTTACTAGTAGGGGACTACGAGCAGTACTTC.

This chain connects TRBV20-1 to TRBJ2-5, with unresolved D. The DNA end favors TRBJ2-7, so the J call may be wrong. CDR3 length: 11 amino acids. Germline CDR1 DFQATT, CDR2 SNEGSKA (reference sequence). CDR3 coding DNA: TGCAGTGCTAGAGCTTGGGACGAGCAGTACTTC. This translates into CSARAWDEQYF.

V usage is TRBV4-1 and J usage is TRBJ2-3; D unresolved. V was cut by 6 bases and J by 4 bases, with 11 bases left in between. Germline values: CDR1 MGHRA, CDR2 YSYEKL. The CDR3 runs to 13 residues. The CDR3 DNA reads TGCGCCAGCAGACGGATCGAGGCAGATACGCAGTATTTT. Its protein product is CASRRIEADTQYF.

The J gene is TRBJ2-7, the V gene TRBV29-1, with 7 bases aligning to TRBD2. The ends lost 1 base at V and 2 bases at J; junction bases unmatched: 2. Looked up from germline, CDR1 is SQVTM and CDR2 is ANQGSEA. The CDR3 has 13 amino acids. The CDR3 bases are TGCAGCGTTGAAGGGGAGGGGACCTACGAGCAGTACTTC. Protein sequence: CSVEGEGTYEQYF.

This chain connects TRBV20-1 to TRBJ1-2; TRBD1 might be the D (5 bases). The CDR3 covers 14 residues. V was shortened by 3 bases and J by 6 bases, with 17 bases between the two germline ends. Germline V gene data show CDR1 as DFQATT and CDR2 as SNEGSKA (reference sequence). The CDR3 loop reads CSASQKGNWDGYTF. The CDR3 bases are TGCAGTGCTAGTCAGAAGGGGAATTGGGATGGCTACACCTTC.

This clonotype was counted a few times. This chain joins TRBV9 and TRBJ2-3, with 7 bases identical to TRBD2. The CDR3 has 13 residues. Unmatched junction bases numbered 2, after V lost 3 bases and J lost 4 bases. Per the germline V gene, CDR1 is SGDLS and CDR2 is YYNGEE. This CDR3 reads CASSGGGADTQYF. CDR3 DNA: TGTGCCAGCAGCGGGGGGGGAGCAGATACGCAGTATTTT.

The DNA of the CDR3 is TGTGCCAGCAGCTTTTATGTCGGACAGGTCCAAGAGACCCAGTACTTC. Its translation is CASSFYVGQVQETQYF. The V and J genes are TRBV7-2 and TRBJ2-5, with 7 bases lining up with TRBD1. V lost 3 bases to trimming and J lost 1 base; unmatched junction nucleotides: 8. The CDR3 runs to 16 residues. Per the germline V gene, CDR1 is SGHTA and CDR2 is FQGNSA.

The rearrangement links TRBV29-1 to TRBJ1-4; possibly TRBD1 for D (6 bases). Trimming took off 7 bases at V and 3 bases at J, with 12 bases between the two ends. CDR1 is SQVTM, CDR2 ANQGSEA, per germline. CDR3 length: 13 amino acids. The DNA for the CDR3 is TGCAGCGGGCAGGGGATGGCTAATGAAAAACTGTTTTTT. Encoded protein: CSGQGMANEKLFF.

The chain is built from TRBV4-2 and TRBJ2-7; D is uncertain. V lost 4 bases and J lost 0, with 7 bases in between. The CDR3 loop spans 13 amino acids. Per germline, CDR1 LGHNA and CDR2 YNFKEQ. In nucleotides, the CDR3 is TGTGCCAGCAGCCGATCAATCTCCTACGAGCAGTACTTC. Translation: CASSRSISYEQYF.

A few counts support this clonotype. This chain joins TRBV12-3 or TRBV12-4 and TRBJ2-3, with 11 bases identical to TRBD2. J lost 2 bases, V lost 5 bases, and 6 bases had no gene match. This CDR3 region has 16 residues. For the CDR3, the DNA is TGTGCCAGCAGTCCCTTAGCGGGGGGGACCACAGATACGCAGTATTTT. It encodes CASSPLAGGTTDTQYF.

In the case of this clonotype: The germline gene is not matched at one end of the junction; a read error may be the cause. DNA of the CDR3: TGCGCCAGCAGTCCAAGGGCGGCGGGCTCCTACGAGCAGTACTTC. It yields the protein CASSPRAAGSYEQYF. The genes are TRBV6-5 and TRBJ2-7; a weak D match, TRBD2 (5 bases). This CDR3 comprises 15 residues. Per the germline V gene, CDR1 is MNHEY and CDR2 is SVGAGI.

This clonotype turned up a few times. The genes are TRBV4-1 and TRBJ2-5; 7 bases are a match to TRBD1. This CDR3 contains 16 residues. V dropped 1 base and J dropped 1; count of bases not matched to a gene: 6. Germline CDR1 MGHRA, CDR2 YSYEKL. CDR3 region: CASSQGQGSFQETQYF. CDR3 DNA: TGCGCCAGCAGCCAAGGACAGGGCAGTTTCCAAGAGACCCAGTACTTC.

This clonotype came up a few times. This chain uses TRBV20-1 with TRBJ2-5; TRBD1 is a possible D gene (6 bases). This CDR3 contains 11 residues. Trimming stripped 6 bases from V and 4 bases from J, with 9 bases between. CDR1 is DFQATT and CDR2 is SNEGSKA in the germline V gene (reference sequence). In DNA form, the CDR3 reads TGCAGTGCGCAGGGGCCAGAGACCCAGTACTTC. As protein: CSAQGPETQYF.

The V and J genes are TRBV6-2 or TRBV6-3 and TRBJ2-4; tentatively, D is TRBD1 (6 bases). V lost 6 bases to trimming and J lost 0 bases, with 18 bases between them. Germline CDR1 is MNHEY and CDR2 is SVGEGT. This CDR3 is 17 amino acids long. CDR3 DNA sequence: TGTGCCAGCAGATTGACAGGCACGGGCCTAGCCAAAAACATTCAGTACTTC. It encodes CASRLTGTGLAKNIQYF.

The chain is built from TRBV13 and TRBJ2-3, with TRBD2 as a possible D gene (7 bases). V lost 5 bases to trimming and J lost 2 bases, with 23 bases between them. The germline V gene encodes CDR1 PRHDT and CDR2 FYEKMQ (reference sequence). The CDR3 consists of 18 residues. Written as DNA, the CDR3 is TGTGCCAGCAGCCTGCCGCCCTTGGGGGGGCTAAACACAGATACGCAGTATTTT. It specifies CASSLPPLGGLNTDTQYF.

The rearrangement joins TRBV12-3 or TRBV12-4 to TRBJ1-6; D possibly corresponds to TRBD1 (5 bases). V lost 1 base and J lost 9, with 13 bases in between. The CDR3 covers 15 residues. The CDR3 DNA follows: TGTGCCAGCAGTTTAGGCAGTACGGGGGGTTCACCCCTCCACTTT. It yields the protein CASSLGSTGGSPLHF.

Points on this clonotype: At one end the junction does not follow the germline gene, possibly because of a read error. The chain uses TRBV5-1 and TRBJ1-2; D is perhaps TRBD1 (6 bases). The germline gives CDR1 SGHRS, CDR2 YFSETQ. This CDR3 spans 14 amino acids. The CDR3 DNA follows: TGTGCCAGCAGTTCAGGACAGATTAACTATGGCTACACCTTC. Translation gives CASSSGQINYGYTF. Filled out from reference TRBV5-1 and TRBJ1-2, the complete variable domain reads KAGVTQTPRYLIKTRGQQVTLSCSPISGHRSVSWYQQTPGQGLQFLFEYFSETQRNKGNFPGRFSGRQFSNSRSEMNVSTLELGDSALYLCASSSGQINYGYTFGSGTRLTVV.

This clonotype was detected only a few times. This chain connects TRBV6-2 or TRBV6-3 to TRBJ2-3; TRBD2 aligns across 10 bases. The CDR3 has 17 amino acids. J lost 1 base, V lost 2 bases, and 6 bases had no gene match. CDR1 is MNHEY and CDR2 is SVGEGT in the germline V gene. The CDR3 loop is CASSYRAGTSGTDTQYF. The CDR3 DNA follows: TGTGCCAGCAGTTACCGAGCCGGGACTAGCGGCACAGATACGCAGTATTTT.

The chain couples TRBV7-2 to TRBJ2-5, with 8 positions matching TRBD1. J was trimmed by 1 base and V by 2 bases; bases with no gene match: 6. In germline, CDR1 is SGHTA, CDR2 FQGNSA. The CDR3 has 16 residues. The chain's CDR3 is CASSLSSGQGQETQYF. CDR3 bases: TGTGCCAGCAGCTTATCGTCAGGACAGGGCCAAGAGACCCAGTACTTC.

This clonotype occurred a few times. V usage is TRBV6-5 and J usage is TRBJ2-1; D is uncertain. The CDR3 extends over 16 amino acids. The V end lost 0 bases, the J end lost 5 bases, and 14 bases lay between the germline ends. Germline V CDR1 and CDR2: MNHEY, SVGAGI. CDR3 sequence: CASSYSILSENNEQFF. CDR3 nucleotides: TGTGCCAGCAGTTACTCGATTTTGTCGGAAAACAATGAGCAGTTCTTC.

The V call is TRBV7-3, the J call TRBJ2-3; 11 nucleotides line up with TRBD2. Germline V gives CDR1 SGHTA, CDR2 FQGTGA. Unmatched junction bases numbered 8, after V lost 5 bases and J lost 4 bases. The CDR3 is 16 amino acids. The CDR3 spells CASSILAGVGADTQYF. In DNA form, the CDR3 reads TGTGCCAGCAGCATACTAGCGGGGGTTGGGGCAGATACGCAGTATTTT.